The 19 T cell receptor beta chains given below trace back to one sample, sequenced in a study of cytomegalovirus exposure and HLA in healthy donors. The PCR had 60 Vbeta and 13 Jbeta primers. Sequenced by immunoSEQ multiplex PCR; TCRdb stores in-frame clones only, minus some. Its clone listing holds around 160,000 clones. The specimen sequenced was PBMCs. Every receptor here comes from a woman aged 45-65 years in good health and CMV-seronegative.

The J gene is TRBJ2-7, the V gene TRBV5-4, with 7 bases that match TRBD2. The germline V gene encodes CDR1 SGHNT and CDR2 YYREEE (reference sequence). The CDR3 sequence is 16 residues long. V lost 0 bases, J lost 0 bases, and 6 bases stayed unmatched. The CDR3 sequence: CASSLDLADSSYEQYF. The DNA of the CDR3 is TGTGCCAGCAGCTTGGATCTAGCGGATTCCTCCTACGAGCAGTACTTC.

The CDR3 spells CASGSGTSLGEQFF. CDR3 bases: TGTGCTAGTGGTTCCGGGACTAGTCTTGGTGAGCAGTTCTTC. This sequence joins TRBV12-5 and TRBJ2-1; TRBD2 agrees at 8 bases. The CDR3 spans 14 residues. Losses at the gene ends were 4 bases for V and 9 bases for J; bases not matched to a gene: 8. CDR1 and CDR2 (germline): LGHNT, FRNRAP.

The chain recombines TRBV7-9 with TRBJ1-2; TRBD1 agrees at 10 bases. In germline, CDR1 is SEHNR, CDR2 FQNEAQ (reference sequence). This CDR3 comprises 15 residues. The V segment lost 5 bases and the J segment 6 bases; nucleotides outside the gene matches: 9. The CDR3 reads CASSLTGTGEDGYTF. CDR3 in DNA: TGTGCCAGCAGCCTCACCGGGACAGGGGAGGATGGCTACACCTTC.

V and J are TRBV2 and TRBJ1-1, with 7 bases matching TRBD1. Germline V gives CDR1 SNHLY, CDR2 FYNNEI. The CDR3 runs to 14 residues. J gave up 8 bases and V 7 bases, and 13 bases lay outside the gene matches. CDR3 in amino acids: CASTPHVEDREAFF. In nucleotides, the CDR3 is TGTGCCAGCACCCCTCATGTAGAGGACAGGGAAGCTTTCTTT.

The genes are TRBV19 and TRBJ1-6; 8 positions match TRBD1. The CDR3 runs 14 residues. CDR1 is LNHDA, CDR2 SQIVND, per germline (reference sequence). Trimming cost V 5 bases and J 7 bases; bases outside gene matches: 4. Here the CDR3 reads CASSSDRENSPLHF. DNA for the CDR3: TGTGCCAGTAGTTCGGACAGGGAGAATTCACCCCTCCACTTT.

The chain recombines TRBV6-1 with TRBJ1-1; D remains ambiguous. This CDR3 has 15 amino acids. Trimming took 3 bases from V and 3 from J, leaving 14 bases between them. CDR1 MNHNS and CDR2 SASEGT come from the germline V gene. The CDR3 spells CASSEARTGDTEAFF. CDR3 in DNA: TGTGCCAGCAGTGAGGCTCGGACGGGAGACACTGAAGCTTTCTTT.

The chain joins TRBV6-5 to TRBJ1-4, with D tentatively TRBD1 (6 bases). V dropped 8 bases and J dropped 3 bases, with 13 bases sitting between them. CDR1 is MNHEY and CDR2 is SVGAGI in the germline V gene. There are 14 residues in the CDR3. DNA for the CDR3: TGTGCCAGCTCCCCGACAGGCCCTAATGAAAAACTGTTTTTT. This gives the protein CASSPTGPNEKLFF.

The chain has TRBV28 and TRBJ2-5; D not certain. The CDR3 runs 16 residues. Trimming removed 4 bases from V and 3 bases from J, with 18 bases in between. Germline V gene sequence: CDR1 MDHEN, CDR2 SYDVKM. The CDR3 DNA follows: TGTGCCAGCAGTTCCCTAGTTATAGAACGTAAAGAGACCCAGTACTTC. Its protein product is CASSSLVIERKETQYF.

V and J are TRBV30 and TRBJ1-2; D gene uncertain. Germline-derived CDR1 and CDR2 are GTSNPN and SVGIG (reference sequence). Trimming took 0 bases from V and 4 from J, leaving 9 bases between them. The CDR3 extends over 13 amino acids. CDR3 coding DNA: TGTGCCTGGAGTGTACAACAGTTCTATGGCTACACCTTC. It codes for CAWSVQQFYGYTF.

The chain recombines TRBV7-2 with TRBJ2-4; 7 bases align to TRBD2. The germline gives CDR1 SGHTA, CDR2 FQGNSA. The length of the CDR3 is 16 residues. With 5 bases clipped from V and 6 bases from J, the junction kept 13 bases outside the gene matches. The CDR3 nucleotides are TGTGCCAGCAGCAGGACCAGCGTGGGGGGGGGAAACATTCAGTACTTC. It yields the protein CASSRTSVGGGNIQYF. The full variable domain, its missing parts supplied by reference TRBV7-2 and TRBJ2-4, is GAGVSQSPSNKVTEKGKDVELRCDPISGHTALYWYRQSLGQGLEFLIYFQGNSAPDKSGLPSDRFSAERTGGSVSTLTIQRTQQEDSAVYLCASSRTSVGGGNIQYFGAGTRLSVL.

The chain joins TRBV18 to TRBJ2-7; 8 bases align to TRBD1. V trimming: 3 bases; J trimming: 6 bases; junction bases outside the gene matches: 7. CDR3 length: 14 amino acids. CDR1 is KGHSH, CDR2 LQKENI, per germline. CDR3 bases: TGTGCCAGCTCACCGACAGGGGATCCTCTCGAGCAGTACTTC. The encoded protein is CASSPTGDPLEQYF.

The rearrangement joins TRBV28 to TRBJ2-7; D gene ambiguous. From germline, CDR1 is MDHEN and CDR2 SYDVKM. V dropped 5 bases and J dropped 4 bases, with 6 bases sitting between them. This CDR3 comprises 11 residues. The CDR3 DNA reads TGTGCCAGCAGTCCCCAGTACGAGCAGTACTTC. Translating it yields CASSPQYEQYF.

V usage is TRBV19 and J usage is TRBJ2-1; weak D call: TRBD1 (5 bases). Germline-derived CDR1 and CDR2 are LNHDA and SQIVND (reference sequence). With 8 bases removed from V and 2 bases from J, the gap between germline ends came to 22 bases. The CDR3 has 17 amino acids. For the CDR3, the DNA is TGTGCCAGTTCTACCTCTTTCCTAGGGGTGACCTACAATGAGCAGTTCTTC. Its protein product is CASSTSFLGVTYNEQFF.

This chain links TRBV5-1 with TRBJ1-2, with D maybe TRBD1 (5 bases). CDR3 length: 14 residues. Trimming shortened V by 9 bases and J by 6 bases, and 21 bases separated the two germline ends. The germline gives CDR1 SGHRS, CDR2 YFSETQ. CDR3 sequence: CATVTSPGKDGYTF. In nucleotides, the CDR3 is TGCGCCACCGTAACCTCCCCAGGGAAAGATGGCTACACCTTC. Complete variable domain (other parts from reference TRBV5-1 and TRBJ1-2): KAGVTQTPRYLIKTRGQQVTLSCSPISGHRSVSWYQQTPGQGLQFLFEYFSETQRNKGNFPGRFSGRQFSNSRSEMNVSTLELGDSALYLCATVTSPGKDGYTFGSGTRLTVV.

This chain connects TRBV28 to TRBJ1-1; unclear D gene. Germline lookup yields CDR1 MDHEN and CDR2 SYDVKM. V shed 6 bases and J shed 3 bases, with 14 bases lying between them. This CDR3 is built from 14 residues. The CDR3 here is CASRPQRGYTEAFF. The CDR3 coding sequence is TGTGCCAGCAGGCCCCAAAGAGGGTACACTGAAGCTTTCTTT.

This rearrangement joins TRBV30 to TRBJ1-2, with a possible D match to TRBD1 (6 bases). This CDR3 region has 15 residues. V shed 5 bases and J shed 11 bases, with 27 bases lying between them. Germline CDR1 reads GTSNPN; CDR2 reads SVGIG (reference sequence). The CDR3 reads CAWASGLTLEGGYTF. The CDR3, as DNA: TGTGCCTGGGCCTCGGGGTTAACCCTCGAAGGGGGTTACACCTTC.

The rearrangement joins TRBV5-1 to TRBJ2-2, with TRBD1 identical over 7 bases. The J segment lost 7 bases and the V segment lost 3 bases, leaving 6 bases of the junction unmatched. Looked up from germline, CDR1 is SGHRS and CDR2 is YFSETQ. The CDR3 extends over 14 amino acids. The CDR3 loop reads CASSYRQGVGELFF. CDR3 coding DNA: TGCGCCAGCAGCTACCGACAGGGCGTCGGGGAGCTGTTTTTT.

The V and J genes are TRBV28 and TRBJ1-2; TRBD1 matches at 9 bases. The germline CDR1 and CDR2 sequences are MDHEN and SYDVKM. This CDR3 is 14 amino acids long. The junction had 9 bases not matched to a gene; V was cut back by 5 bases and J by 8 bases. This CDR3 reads CASSILMTGGGYTF. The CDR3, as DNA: TGTGCCAGCAGTATTCTCATGACAGGGGGAGGCTACACCTTC.

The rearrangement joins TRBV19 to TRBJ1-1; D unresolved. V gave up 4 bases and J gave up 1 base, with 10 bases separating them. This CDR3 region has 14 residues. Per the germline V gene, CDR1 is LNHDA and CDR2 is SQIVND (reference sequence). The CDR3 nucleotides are TGTGCCAGTAGTAACGGGCGGGCGAACACTGAAGCTTTCTTT. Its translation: CASSNGRANTEAFF.